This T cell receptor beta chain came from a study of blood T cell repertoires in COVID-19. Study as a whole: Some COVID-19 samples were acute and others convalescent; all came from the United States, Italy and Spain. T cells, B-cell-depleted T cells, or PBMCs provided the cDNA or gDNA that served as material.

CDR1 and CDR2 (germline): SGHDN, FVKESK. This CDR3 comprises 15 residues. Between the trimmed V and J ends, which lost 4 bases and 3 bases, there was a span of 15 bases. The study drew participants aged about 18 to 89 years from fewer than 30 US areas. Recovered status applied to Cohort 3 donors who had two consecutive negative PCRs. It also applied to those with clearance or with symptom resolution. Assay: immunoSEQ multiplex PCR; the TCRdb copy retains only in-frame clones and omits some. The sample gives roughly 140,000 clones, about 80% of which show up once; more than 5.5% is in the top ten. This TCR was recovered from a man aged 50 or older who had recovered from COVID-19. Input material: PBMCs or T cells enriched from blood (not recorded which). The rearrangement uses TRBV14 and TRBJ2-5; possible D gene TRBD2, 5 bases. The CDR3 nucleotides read TGTGCCAGCAGCCCCCGGAGAGGGCCCGAAGAGACCCAGTACTTC. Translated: CASSPRRGPEETQYF. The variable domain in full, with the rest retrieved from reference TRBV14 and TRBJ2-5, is EAGVTQFPSHSVIEKGQTVTLRCDPISGHDNLYWYRRVMGKEIKFLLHFVKESKQDESGMPNNRFLAERTGGTYSTLKVQPAELEDSGVYFCASSPRRGPEETQYFGPGTRLLVL.